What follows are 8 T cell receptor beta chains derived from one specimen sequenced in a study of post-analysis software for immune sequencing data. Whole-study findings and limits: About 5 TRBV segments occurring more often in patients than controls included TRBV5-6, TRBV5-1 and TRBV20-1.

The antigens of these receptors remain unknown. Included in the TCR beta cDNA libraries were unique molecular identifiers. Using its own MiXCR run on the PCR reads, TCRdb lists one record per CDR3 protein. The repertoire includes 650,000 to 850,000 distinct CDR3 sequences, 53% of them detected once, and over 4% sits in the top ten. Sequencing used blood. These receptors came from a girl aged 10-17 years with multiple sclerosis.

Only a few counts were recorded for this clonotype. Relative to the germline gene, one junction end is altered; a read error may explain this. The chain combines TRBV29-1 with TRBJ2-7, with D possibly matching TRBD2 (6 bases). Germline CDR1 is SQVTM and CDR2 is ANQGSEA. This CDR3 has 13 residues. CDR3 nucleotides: TGCAGTGTTGTTGGAGGGCTCTCTGACGAGCAGTACTTC. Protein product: CSVVGGLSDEQYF.

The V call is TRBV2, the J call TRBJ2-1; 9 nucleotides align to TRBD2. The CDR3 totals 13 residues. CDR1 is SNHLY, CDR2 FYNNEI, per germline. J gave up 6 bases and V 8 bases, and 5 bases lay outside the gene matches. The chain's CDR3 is CASWGLAGNEQFF. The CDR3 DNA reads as TGTGCCAGCTGGGGACTAGCTGGCAATGAGCAGTTCTTC.

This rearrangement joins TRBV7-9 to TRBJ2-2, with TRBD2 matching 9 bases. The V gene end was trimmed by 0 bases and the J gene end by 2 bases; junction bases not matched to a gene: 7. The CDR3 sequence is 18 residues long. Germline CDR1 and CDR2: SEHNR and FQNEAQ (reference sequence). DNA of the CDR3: TGTGCCAGCAGCTTAGCGCTCGGCGGGAGGGACAACACCGGGGAGCTGTTTTTT. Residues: CASSLALGGRDNTGELFF.

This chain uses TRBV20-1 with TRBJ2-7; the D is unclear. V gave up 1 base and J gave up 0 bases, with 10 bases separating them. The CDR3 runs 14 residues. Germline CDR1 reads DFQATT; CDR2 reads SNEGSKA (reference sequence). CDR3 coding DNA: TGCAGTGCTAGAGGCAGAATCGTCTCCTACGAGCAGTACTTC. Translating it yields CSARGRIVSYEQYF.

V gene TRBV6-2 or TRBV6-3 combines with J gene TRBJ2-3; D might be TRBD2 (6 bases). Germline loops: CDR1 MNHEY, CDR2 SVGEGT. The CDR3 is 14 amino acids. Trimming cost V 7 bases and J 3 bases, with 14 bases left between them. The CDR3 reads CASKERRGTDTQYF. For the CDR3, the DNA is TGTGCCAGCAAAGAGAGGCGGGGAACAGATACGCAGTATTTT.

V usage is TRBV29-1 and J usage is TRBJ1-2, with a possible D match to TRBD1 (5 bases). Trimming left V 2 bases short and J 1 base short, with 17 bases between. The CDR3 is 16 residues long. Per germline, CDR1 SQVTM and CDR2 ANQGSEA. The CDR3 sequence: CSVEPFRVTDNYGYTF. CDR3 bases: TGCAGCGTTGAACCCTTCAGGGTGACAGATAACTATGGCTACACCTTC.

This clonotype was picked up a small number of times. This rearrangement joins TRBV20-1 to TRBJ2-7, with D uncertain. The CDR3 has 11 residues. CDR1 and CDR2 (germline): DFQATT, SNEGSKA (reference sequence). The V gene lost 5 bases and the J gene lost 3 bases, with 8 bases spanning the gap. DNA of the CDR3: TGCAGTGCTTTTTTCGACTACGAGCAGTACTTC. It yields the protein CSAFFDYEQYF.

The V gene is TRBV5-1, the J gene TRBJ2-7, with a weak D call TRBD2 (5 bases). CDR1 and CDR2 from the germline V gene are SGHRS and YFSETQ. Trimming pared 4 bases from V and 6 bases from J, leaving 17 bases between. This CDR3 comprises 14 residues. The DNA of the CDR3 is TGCGCCAGCAGCGGAGTCCTGCCGGGGTCCGAGCAGTACTTC. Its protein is CASSGVLPGSEQYF.